This T cell receptor (beta chain) was captured by sequencing in a study of OX40 agonist ivuxolimab in advanced cancers. The overall study: Enrollees could have had prior anti-PD-1, anti-PD-L1 or anti-CTLA-4 therapy, which about 40% had received. Study-wide results and limits: On average, CD8+ T cells had more expanded clones than CD4+. Blood T cells, both CD4+ and CD8+, expanded clonally by week 6 at 0.1 to 3.0 mg/kg.

CDR1 is SGHDN and CDR2 is FVKESK in the germline V gene. The trim removed 3 bases at V and 6 bases at J, leaving 4 bases unmatched. The CDR3 contains 13 residues. A history of autoimmune disease or systemic immunosuppression excluded patients. Concerning this clone itself: Its antigen remains unknown.

Assay used: immunoSEQ multiplex PCR; TCRdb lists only in-frame clones, some missing. The sample includes 73,000 or so clones, around nine tenths seen only once; the top ten take about 0.8%. The sequencing here drew on CD4+ or CD8+ T cells sorted from blood, taken in a trial of the OX40 agonist ivuxolimab. V is TRBV14 and J is TRBJ2-7; 8 bases align to TRBD1. The receptor was isolated from an adult with an advanced solid tumor such as melanoma, head and neck, liver or kidney cancer. CDR3 amino acids: CASSQFRGREQYF. The CDR3 region has the DNA TGTGCCAGCAGCCAGTTCAGGGGGCGCGAGCAGTACTTC.